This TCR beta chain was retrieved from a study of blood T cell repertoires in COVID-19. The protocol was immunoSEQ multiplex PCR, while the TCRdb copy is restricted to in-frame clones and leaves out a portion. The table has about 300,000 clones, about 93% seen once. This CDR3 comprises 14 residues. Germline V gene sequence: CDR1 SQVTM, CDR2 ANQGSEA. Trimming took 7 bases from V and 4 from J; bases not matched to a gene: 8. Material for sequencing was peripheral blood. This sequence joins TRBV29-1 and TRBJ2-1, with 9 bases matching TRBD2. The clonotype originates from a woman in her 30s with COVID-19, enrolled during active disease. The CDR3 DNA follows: TGCAGCGCAACCGAGGGACTAGCATACAATGAGCAGTTCTTC. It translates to CSATEGLAYNEQFF.